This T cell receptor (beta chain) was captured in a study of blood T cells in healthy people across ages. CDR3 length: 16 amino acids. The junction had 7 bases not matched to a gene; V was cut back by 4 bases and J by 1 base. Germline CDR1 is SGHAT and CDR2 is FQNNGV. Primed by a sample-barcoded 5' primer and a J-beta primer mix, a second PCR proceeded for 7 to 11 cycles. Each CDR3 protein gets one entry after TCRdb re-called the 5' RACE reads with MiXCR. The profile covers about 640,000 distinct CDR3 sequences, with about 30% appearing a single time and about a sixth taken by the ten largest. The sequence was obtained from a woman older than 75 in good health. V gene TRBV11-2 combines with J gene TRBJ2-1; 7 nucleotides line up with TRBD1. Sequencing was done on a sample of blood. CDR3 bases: TGTGCCAGCAGCTCCATCAGGGGGAGATCCTACAATGAGCAGTTCTTC. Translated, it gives CASSSIRGRSYNEQFF.